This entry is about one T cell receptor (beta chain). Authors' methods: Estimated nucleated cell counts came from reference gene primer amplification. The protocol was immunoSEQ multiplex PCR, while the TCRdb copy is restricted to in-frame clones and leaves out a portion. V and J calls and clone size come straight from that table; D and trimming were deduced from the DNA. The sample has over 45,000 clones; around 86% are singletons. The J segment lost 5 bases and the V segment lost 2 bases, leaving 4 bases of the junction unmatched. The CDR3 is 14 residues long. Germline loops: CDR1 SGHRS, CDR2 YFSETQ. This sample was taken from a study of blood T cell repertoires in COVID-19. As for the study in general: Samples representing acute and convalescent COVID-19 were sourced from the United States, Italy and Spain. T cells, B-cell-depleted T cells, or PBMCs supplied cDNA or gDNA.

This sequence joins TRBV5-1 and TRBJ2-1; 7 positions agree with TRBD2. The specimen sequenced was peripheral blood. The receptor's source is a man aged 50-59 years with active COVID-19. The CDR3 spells CASSLGTTNNEQFF. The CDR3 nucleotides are TGCGCCAGCAGCTTAGGGACTACCAACAATGAGCAGTTCTTC.